What follows are 14 T cell receptor beta chains derived from one specimen sequenced in a study of shared clonotypes between healthy human individuals (dated by TCRdb to the early 2020s). The receptor library was made with the immunoSEQ multiplex PCR assay. Held by TCRdb, this immuneACCESS table contains in-frame sequences only and omits some clones. Under half of the omission traces to an unresolved V gene where checked; the cause of the rest is unknown. The sample includes over 1.4 million clones, with roughly 96% observed a single time. Roughly 1.2% of the sample goes to the ten largest clones. The specimen sequenced was naive CD4+ T cells sorted from blood. The cell subset or site label for this specimen denotes: CD45RA+ positively selected. The source of these receptors is a man between 25 and 39 years old in good health.

Note on this clone: Additional DNA sequences in this sample encode the identical CDR3. The chain has TRBV5-4 and TRBJ2-3, with 7 bases fitting TRBD2. The germline V gene has CDR1 SGHNT and CDR2 YYREEE (reference sequence). This CDR3 comprises 14 residues. V was pared by 5 bases and J by 0 bases, with 3 bases of the junction left unmatched. CDR3: CASRSSGSTDTQYF. The CDR3 nucleotides are TGTGCCAGCAGGAGTAGCGGGAGCACAGATACGCAGTATTTT.

This clone was found once. The chain uses TRBV7-9 and TRBJ2-7, with D maybe TRBD1 (5 bases). This CDR3 spans 17 amino acids. Trimming stripped 1 base from V and 3 bases from J, with 19 bases between. CDR1 is SEHNR and CDR2 is FQNEAQ in the germline V gene (reference sequence). For the CDR3, the DNA is TGTGCCAGCAGCTTAGACCTCGCAGGGTCTGGAGACTACGAGCAGTACTTC. Translated: CASSLDLAGSGDYEQYF.

The CDR3 here is CASRFTGDWGLNYGYTF. The CDR3, as DNA: TGTGCCAGCAGGTTTACAGGAGATTGGGGGTTAAACTATGGCTACACCTTC. The genes are TRBV5-6 and TRBJ1-2, with a weak D call TRBD1 (5 bases). The germline V gene encodes CDR1 SGHDT and CDR2 YYEEEE. The CDR3 has 17 amino acids. Trimming removed 5 bases at V and 2 bases at J, with 22 bases between.

The genes are TRBV28 and TRBJ2-7; 10 bases match TRBD1. With V trimmed by 11 bases and J by 4 bases, 8 bases remained unmatched. The CDR3 is 13 residues long. Germline V CDR1 and CDR2: MDHEN, SYDVKM. This CDR3 reads CAVDRGRIYEQYF. In DNA, the CDR3 is TGTGCCGTTGACAGGGGGCGCATTTACGAGCAGTACTTC.

This clone was recorded once. The chain joins TRBV28 to TRBJ2-1, with D perhaps matching TRBD2 (6 bases). V lost 5 bases, J lost 4 bases, and 15 bases lay in between. Germline-derived CDR1 and CDR2 are MDHEN and SYDVKM. The CDR3 totals 15 residues. The CDR3 sequence: CASSTWRAGYNEQFF. CDR3 DNA sequence: TGTGCCAGCAGTACCTGGAGGGCCGGGTACAATGAGCAGTTCTTC.

The rearrangement uses TRBV7-9 and TRBJ1-5, with TRBD1 matching over 11 bases. CDR3 length: 18 residues. Per the germline V gene, CDR1 is SEHNR and CDR2 is FQNEAQ (reference sequence). The junction had 10 bases not matched to a gene; V was cut back by 4 bases and J by 2 bases. CDR3 DNA: TGTGCCAGCAGCTCCCGGGACAGGGGGAATAATGGCAATCAGCCCCAGCATTTT. This gives the protein CASSSRDRGNNGNQPQHF.

This clone showed up just once. The rearrangement links TRBV11-3 to TRBJ2-1; D is ambiguous. Germline lookup yields CDR1 SGHNT and CDR2 YENEEA. This CDR3 is 14 amino acids long. The V end lost 2 bases, the J end lost 2 bases, and 7 bases lay between the germline ends. The CDR3 DNA is TGTGCCAGCAGCTTAAGTGCGGCCTACAATGAGCAGTTCTTC. Amino acid sequence: CASSLSAAYNEQFF.

Here the CDR3 reads CASSDGTPYEQYF. CDR3 coding DNA: TGTGCCAGCAGTGACGGGACCCCCTACGAGCAGTACTTC. The rearrangement uses TRBV2 and TRBJ2-7; D possibly uses TRBD1 or TRBD2 (5 bases each). Trimming removed 3 bases at V and 2 bases at J, with 8 bases between. The germline V gene encodes CDR1 SNHLY and CDR2 FYNNEI. This CDR3 contains 13 residues.

The chain couples TRBV29-1 to TRBJ1-1, with D perhaps TRBD1 (6 bases). Germline V gene sequence: CDR1 SQVTM, CDR2 ANQGSEA. The CDR3 totals 13 residues. V lost 4 bases and J 10 bases, leaving 19 bases between the germline ends. The CDR3 sequence is CSVVPRGAIGAFF. CDR3 DNA: TGCAGCGTTGTCCCTCGGGGGGCGATCGGAGCTTTCTTT.

This clone has only one observation. V gene TRBV7-9 combines with J gene TRBJ1-4; a weak D match, TRBD1 (5 bases). CDR1 and CDR2 (germline): SEHNR, FQNEAQ (reference sequence). With 5 bases removed from V and 7 bases from J, the gap between germline ends came to 11 bases. The CDR3 runs to 13 residues. The CDR3 coding sequence is TGTGCCAGCAGCCTATTGGGGGGTGAAAAACTGTTTTTT. Translation: CASSLLGGEKLFF. Full variable domain (remainder filled in from reference TRBV7-9 and TRBJ1-4): DTGVSQNPRHKITKRGQNVTFRCDPISEHNRLYWYRQTLGQGPEFLTYFQNEAQLEKSRLLSDRFSAERPKGSFSTLEIQRTEQGDSAMYLCASSLLGGEKLFFGSGTQLSVL.

The chain joins TRBV11-3 to TRBJ2-2, with 9 bases aligning to TRBD2. Trimming cost V 5 bases and J 5 bases; bases outside gene matches: 6. The V gene's germline CDR1 is SGHNT and CDR2 YENEEA. The CDR3 length is 15 residues. CDR3 in DNA: TGTGCCAGCAGCACCAGGACTAGCGCGACCGGGGAGCTGTTTTTT. Translating it yields CASSTRTSATGELFF.

The rearrangement links TRBV29-1 to TRBJ2-1, with 7 bases matching TRBD2. The CDR3 contains 14 residues. V lost 6 bases and J lost 5; bases outside the gene matches: 10. Germline V CDR1 and CDR2: SQVTM, ANQGSEA. As DNA, the CDR3 is TGCAGCGTACCGGCTAGCGGTCCAGACAATGAGCAGTTCTTC. As protein: CSVPASGPDNEQFF.

The chain recombines TRBV11-3 with TRBJ2-2; the D is unclear. V was clipped by 7 bases and J by 4 bases, with 13 bases between them. The CDR3 runs to 14 residues. Germline V gene lookup returns CDR1 SGHNT and CDR2 YENEEA. CDR3 amino acids: CASKPDPTTGELFF. In DNA, the CDR3 is TGTGCCAGCAAACCTGACCCGACCACCGGGGAGCTGTTTTTT.

V gene TRBV18 combines with J gene TRBJ2-7; 12 bases map to TRBD2. The germline V gene has CDR1 KGHSH and CDR2 LQKENI. This CDR3 is 16 amino acids long. The junction had 10 bases not matched to a gene; V was cut back by 5 bases and J by 5 bases. CDR3 DNA: TGTGCCAGCTCAGCCCAACTAGCGGGGGGAATCAACGAGCAGTACTTC. Translated, it gives CASSAQLAGGINEQYF.